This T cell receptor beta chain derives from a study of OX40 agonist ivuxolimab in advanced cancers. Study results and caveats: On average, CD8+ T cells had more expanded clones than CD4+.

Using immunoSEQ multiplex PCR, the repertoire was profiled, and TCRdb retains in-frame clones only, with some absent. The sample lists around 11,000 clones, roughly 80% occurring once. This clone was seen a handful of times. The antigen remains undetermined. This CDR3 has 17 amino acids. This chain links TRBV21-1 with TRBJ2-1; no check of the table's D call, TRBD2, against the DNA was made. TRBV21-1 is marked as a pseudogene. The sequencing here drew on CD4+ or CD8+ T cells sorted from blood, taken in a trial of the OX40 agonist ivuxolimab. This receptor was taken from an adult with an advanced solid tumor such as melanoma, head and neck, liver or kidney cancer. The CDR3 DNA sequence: TGTGCCAGCAGCAGACCATCATCCGGGCGGGAGATGAATGAGCAGTTCTTC. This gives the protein CASSRPSSGREMNEQFF.